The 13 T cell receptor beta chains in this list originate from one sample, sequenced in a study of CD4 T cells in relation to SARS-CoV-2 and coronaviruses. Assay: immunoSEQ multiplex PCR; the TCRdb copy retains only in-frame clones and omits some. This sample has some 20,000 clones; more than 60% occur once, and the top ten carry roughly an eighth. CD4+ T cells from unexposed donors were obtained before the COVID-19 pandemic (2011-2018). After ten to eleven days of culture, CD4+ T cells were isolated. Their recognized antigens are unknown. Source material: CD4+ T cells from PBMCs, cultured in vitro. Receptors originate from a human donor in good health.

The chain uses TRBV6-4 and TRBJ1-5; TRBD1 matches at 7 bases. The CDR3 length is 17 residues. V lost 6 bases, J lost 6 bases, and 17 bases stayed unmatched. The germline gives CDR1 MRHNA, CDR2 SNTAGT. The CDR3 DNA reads TGTGCCAGCAGAGACCGGGACAGTCTTCAAGAGAGTCAGCCCCAGCATTTT. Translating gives CASRDRDSLQESQPQHF.

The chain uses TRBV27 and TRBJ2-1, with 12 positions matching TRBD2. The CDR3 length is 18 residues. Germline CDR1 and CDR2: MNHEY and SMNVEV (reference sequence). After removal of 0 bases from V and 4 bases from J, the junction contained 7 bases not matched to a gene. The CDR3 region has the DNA TGTGCCAGCAGTTTATCGGTACTAGCGGGAGGTCCGTACAATGAGCAGTTCTTC. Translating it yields CASSLSVLAGGPYNEQFF.

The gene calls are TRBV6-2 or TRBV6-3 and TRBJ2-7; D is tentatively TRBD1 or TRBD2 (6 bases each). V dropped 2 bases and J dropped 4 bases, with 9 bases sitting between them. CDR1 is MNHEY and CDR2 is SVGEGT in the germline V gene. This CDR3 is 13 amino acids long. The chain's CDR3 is CASSYTGRYEQYF. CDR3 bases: TGTGCCAGCAGTTACACAGGGAGGTACGAGCAGTACTTC.

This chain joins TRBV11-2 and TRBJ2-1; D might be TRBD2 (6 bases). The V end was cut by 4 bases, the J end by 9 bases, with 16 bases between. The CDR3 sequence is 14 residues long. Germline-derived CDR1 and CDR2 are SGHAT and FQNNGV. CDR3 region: CASSSQPMGGEQFF. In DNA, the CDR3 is TGTGCCAGCAGCTCCCAACCCATGGGGGGTGAGCAGTTCTTC.

Written as DNA, the CDR3 is TGTGCCACACACAACGCGAACACCGGGGAGCTGTTTTTT. Its protein product is CATHNANTGELFF. The V and J genes are TRBV28 and TRBJ2-2; D is uncertain. Germline V CDR1 and CDR2: MDHEN, SYDVKM. This CDR3 has 13 amino acids. The V and J ends lost 10 bases and 0 bases respectively, with 9 bases between them. Together with reference TRBV28 and TRBJ2-2, the CDR3 gives the full variable domain: DVKVTQSSRYLVKRTGEKVFLECVQDMDHENMFWYRQDPGLGLRLIYFSYDVKMKEKGDIPEGYSVSREKKERFSLILESASTNQTSMYLCATHNANTGELFFGEGSRLTVL.

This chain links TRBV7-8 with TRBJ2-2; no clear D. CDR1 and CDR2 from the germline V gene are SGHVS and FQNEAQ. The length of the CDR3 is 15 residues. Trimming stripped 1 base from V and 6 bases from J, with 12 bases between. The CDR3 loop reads CASSLVVTQAGELFF. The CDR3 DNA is TGTGCCAGCAGCTTAGTAGTTACTCAAGCCGGGGAGCTGTTTTTT. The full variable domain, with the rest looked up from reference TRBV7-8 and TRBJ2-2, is GAGVSQSPRYKVAKRGQDVALRCDPISGHVSLFWYQQALGQGPEFLTYFQNEAQLDKSGLPSDRFFAERPEGSVSTLKIQRTQQEDSAVYLCASSLVVTQAGELFFGEGSRLTVL.

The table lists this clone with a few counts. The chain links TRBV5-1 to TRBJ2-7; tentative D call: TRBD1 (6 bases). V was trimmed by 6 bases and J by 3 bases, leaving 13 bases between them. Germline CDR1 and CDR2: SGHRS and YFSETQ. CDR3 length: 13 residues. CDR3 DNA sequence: TGCGCCAGCACTCTGGACAGAGACTACGAGCAGTACTTC. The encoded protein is CASTLDRDYEQYF.

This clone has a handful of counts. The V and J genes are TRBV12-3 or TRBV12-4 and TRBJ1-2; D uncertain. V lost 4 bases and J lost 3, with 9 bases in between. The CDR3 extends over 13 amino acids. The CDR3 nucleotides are TGTGCCAGCAGTTGGGAGGGCTACTATGGCTACACCTTC. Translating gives CASSWEGYYGYTF.

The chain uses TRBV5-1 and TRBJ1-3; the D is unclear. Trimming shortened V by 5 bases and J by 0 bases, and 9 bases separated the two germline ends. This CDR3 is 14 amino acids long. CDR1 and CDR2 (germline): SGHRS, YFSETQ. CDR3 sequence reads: CASSPGDSGNTIYF. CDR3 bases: TGCGCCAGCAGTCCGGGAGACTCTGGAAACACCATATATTTT.

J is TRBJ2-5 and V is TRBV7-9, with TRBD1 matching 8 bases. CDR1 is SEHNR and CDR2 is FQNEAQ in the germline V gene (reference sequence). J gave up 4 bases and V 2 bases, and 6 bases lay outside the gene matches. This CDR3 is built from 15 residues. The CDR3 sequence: CASSLSQGAGETQYF. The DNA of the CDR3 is TGTGCCAGCAGCTTATCCCAGGGGGCCGGAGAGACCCAGTACTTC.

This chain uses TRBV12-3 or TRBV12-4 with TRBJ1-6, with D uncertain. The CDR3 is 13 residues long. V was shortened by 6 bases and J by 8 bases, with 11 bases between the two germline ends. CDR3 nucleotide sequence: TGTGCCAGCAGCCAGACGTGGGATTCACCCCTCCACTTT. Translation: CASSQTWDSPLHF.

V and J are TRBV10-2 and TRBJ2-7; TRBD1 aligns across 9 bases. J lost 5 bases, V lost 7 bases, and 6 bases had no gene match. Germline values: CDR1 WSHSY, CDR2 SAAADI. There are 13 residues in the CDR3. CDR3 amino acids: CASTGTGLDEQYF. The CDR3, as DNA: TGCGCCAGCACCGGGACAGGGCTGGACGAGCAGTACTTC.

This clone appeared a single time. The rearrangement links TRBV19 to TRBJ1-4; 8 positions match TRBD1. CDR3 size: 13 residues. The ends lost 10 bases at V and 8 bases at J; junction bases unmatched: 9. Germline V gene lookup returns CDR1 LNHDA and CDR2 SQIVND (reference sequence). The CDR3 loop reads CATSDRAYEKLFF. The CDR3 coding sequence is TGTGCCACCTCGGACAGGGCCTACGAAAAACTGTTTTTT.